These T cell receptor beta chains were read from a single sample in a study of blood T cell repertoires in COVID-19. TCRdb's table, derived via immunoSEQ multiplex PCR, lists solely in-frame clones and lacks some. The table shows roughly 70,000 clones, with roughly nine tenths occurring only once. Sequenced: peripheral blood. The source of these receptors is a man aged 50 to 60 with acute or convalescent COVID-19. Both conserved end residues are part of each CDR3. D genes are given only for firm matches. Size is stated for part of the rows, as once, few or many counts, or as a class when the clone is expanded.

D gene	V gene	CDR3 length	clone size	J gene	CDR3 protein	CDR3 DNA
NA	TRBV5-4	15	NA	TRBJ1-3	CASSFGQSSGNTIYF	TGTGCCAGCAGCTTCGGACAGAGCTCTGGAAACACCATATATTTT
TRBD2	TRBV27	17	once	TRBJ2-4	CASSPRTSGSAPNIQYF	TGTGCCAGCAGTCCCCGGACTAGCGGGAGTGCTCCAAACATTCAGTACTTC
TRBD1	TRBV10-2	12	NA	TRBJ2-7	CASRGDRYEQYF	TGCGCCAGCAGGGGGGACAGATACGAGCAGTACTTC
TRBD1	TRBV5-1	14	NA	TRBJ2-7	CASSSGTGLYEQYF	TGCGCCAGCAGCTCCGGGACAGGGTTGTACGAGCAGTACTTC
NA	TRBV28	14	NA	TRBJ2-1	CASTRVMVYNEQFF	TGTGCCAGCACACGGGTTATGGTCTACAATGAGCAGTTCTTC
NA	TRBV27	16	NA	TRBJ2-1	CASSTNRESSYNEQFF	TGTGCCAGCAGTACTAACAGGGAGAGCTCCTACAATGAGCAGTTCTTC
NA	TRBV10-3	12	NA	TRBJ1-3	CATRREANTIYF	TGTGCCACCAGGCGTGAGGCAAACACCATATATTTT
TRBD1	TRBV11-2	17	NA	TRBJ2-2	CASSQSGGQYRGGELFF	TGTGCCAGCAGCCAAAGTGGGGGACAGTACAGGGGCGGGGAGCTGTTTTTT
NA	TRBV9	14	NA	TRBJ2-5	CASSHRAWQETQYF	TGTGCCAGCAGCCACAGGGCTTGGCAAGAGACCCAGTACTTC
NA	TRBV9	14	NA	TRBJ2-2	CASSTGWNTGELFF	TGTGCCAGCAGCACAGGGTGGAACACCGGGGAGCTGTTTTTT
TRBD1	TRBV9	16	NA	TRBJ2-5	CASSTHRDRGRETQYF	TGTGCCAGCAGCACTCACCGGGACAGGGGCCGAGAGACCCAGTACTTC
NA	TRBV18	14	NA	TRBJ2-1	CASSPRGETDEQFF	TGTGCCAGCTCACCACGGGGGGAGACGGATGAGCAGTTCTTC
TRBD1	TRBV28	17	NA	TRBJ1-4	CASSFLTGVMTNEKLFF	TGTGCCAGCAGTTTCCTGACAGGGGTTATGACTAATGAAAAACTGTTTTTT
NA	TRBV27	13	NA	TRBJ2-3	CASSLSYTDTQYF	TGTGCCAGCAGTTTATCCTACACAGATACGCAGTATTTT
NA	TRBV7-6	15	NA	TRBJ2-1	CASSLGEASLDEQFF	TGTGCCAGCAGCTTAGGGGAGGCCTCCTTGGATGAGCAGTTCTTC
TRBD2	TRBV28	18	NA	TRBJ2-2	CASSLYPAGVSSAGELFF	TGTGCCAGCAGTTTATACCCAGCGGGAGTGTCTAGCGCCGGGGAGCTGTTTTTT
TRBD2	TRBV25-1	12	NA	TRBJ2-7	CASTGGPHEQYF	TGTGCCAGCACGGGAGGGCCCCACGAGCAGTACTTC
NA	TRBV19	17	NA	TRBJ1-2	CASSPIGTGSKNYGYTF	TGTGCCAGTAGCCCCATAGGTACAGGCTCAAAGAACTATGGCTACACCTTC
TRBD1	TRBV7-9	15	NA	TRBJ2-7	CASSRRRTGEDEQYF	TGTGCCAGCAGCCGAAGACGGACAGGGGAGGACGAGCAGTACTTC
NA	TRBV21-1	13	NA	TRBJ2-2	CARNRVRTGELFF	TGTGCCAGAAACAGGGTCCGGACCGGGGAGCTGTTTTTT
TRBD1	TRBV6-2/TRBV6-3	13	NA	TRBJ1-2	CASSPTGGIGYTF	TGTGCCAGCAGTCCGACAGGGGGCATTGGCTACACCTTC
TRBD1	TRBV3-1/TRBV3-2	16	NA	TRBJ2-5	CASSRQTGIYQETQYF	TGTGCCAGCAGCCGCCAGACAGGGATTTACCAAGAGACCCAGTACTTC
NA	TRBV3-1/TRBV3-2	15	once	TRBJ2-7	CASSQVPQGPYEQYF	TGTGCCAGCAGCCAAGTACCACAGGGACCCTACGAGCAGTACTTC
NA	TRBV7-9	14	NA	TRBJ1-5	CASSSGQPNQPQHF	TGTGCCAGCAGCTCTGGACAGCCGAATCAGCCCCAGCATTTT
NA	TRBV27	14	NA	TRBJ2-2	CASSLREGTGELFF	TGTGCCAGCAGTTTACGTGAGGGCACCGGGGAGCTGTTTTTT
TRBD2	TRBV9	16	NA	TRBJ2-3	CASSVGLAGGIDTQYF	TGTGCCAGCAGCGTAGGGCTAGCGGGAGGGATAGATACGCAGTATTTT
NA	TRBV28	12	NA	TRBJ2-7	CASSLNYYEQYF	TGTGCCAGCAGTTTAAACTATTACGAGCAGTACTTC
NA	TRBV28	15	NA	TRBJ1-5	CASRPRGNGNQPQHF	TGTGCCAGCAGACCGAGGGGGAATGGCAATCAGCCCCAGCATTTT
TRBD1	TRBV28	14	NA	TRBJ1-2	CASSPRTGVNGYTF	TGTGCCAGCAGTCCTAGGACAGGGGTTAATGGCTACACCTTC
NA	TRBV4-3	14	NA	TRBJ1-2	CASSHLRTDYGYTF	TGCGCCAGCAGCCACCTTCGGACAGACTATGGCTACACCTTC
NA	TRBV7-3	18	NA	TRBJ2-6	CASSLTGQGRSGANVLTF	TGTGCCAGCAGCTTAACGGGGCAGGGCCGCTCTGGGGCCAACGTCCTGACTTTC
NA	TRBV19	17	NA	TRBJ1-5	CASSSPPGRISNQPQHF	TGTGCCAGTAGCTCACCCCCCGGCAGGATTAGCAATCAGCCCCAGCATTTT
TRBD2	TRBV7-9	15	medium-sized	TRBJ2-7	CASIGPSSGRYEQYF	TGTGCCAGCATCGGGCCCTCTAGCGGGAGGTACGAGCAGTACTTC
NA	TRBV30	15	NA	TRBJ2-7	CAWSVPGDTTYEQYF	TGTGCCTGGAGCGTCCCAGGGGACACTACCTACGAGCAGTACTTC
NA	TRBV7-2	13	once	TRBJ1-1	CASSFRGSTEAFF	TGTGCCAGCAGCTTTAGGGGGTCCACTGAAGCTTTCTTT
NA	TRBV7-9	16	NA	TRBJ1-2	CASSSRRVGVGYGYTF	TGTGCCAGCAGCTCCCGTAGGGTCGGGGTGGGGTATGGCTACACCTTC
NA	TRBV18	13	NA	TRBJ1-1	CASSPTEGAEAFF	TGTGCCAGCTCACCTACGGAAGGGGCTGAAGCTTTCTTT
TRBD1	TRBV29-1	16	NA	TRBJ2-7	CSVKLPGQIISYEQYF	TGCAGCGTTAAGCTTCCGGGACAGATAATCTCCTACGAGCAGTACTTC
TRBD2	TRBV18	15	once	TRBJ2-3	CASSPLAGRVDTQYF	TGTGCCAGCTCACCGCTAGCGGGGAGAGTAGATACGCAGTATTTT
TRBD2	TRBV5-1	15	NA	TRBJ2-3	CASSFTSGTTDTQYF	TGCGCCAGCAGCTTCACTAGCGGAACCACAGATACGCAGTATTTT
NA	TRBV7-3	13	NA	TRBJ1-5	CASSLSRDEPQHF	TGTGCCAGCAGCTTATCCAGGGATGAGCCCCAGCATTTT